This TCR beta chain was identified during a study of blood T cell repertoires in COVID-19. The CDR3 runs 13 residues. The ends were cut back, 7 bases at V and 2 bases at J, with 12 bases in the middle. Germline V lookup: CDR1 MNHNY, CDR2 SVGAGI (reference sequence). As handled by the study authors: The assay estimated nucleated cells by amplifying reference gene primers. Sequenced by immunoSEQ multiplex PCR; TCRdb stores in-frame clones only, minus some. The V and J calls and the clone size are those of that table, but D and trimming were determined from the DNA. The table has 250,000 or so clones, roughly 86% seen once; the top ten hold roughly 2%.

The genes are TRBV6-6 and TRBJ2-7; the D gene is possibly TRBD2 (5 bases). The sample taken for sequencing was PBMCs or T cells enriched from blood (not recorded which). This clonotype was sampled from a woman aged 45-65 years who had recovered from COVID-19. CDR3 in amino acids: CASILDSTYEQYF. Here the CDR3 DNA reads TGTGCCAGCATACTAGACTCCACCTACGAGCAGTACTTC.